This T cell receptor beta chain was identified during a study of CD8 T cells in ankylosing spondylitis. Study results and caveats: Researchers report that disease-linked clones proved CD8+ and relatively rare in peripheral blood. A TCR beta motif of fewer than ten highly homologous variants seemed to mark ankylosing spondylitis blood.

This clonotype was picked up many times. As yet, its antigen is unknown. Quantitative 5'-RACE with molecular barcodes produced the TCR beta libraries. TCRdb independently ran MiXCR on the 5' RACE reads; one entry per CDR3 protein. The sample yields roughly 250,000 distinct CDR3 sequences, approximately 10% seen once. CDR1 is DFQATT, CDR2 SNEGSKA, per germline (reference sequence). Trimming took 6 bases from V and 7 from J, leaving 13 bases between them. This CDR3 contains 13 residues. This chain joins TRBV20-1 and TRBJ1-6; D perhaps matches TRBD1 (5 bases). Material: blood, either unsorted or a sorted T cell fraction (not recorded which). The receptor was derived from a male donor with ankylosing spondylitis or in good health (not recorded which). CDR3 amino acids: CSALQDPNSPLHF. CDR3 DNA: TGCAGTGCCCTACAGGATCCAAATTCACCCCTCCACTTT.